This is a list of T cell receptor beta chains from one sample in a study of blood T cell repertoires in COVID-19. Method: immunoSEQ multiplex PCR; TCRdb's copy keeps in-frame clones and lacks some. The sample yields about 130,000 clones, about four fifths seen once. Sample: peripheral blood. These receptors all come from a man aged 55-75 years with acute or convalescent COVID-19. CDR3s include the opening cysteine and the closing phenylalanine or tryptophan. A D gene is named only where the DNA matches it firmly. The size of a clone is reported for some rows only, either as once, few or many, or as a class for expanded clones.

V gene	J gene	clone size	D gene	CDR3 DNA	CDR3 protein
TRBV11-2	TRBJ2-5	few	.	TGTGCCAGCACCGTAAGTAGCGGCCAAGAGACCCAGTACTTC	CASTVSSGQETQYF
TRBV5-1	TRBJ2-7	.	.	TGCGCCAGCAGCTTGGACCCGGGTGCCCAATACGAGCAGTACTTC	CASSLDPGAQYEQYF
TRBV7-2	TRBJ1-5	.	.	TGTGCCAGCAGCTTAATAGGGGAAGGGCAGCCCCAGCATTTT	CASSLIGEGQPQHF
TRBV29-1	TRBJ1-1	.	TRBD1	TGCAGCGTTGACGGGACAGCGAACACTGAAGCTTTCTTT	CSVDGTANTEAFF
TRBV30	TRBJ2-2	.	.	TGTGCCTGGATTCCTCCGGGAAAGAGGACCGGGGAGCTGTTTTTT	CAWIPPGKRTGELFF
TRBV5-1	TRBJ2-1	.	TRBD1	TGCGCCAGCAGCTCCCTTGGGGGACAGGTCTCCTACAATGAGCAGTTCTTC	CASSSLGGQVSYNEQFF
TRBV7-9	TRBJ2-7	.	.	TGTGCCAGCAGCTTAGAGTTGCCAGGGGCAACCTACGAGCAGTACTTC	CASSLELPGATYEQYF
TRBV5-4	TRBJ2-5	.	.	TGTGCCAGCAGCTTGAAGTCTGGCAGGTTGGAGACCCAGTACTTC	CASSLKSGRLETQYF
TRBV11-2	TRBJ1-4	.	.	TGTGCCAGCAGCACGGGGGGCGTTGAAAAACTGTTTTTT	CASSTGGVEKLFF
TRBV7-3	TRBJ2-3	.	.	TGTGCCAGCAGCTTAACACGAGGGGATACGCAGTATTTT	CASSLTRGDTQYF
TRBV21-1	TRBJ2-5	once	.	TGTGCCAGCAGCTCGGGACATTCACTTCCTCAAGAGACCCAGTACTTC	CASSSGHSLPQETQYF
TRBV28	TRBJ2-1	few	TRBD1	TGTGCCAGCAGTTCCCTTACAGGGGATAATGAGCAGTTCTTC	CASSSLTGDNEQFF
TRBV5-1	TRBJ2-4	.	TRBD2	TGCGCCAGCAGCCGCCAGCGGGAGAACATTCAGTACTTC	CASSRQRENIQYF
TRBV7-6	TRBJ2-7	.	TRBD2	TGTGCCAGCAGTCTAGCGGGAGCCCCCTACGAGCAGTACTTC	CASSLAGAPYEQYF
TRBV24-1	TRBJ2-3	.	TRBD2	TGTGCCACCAGTGATTGGCGGGAGACTAGCACAGATACGCAGTATTTT	CATSDWRETSTDTQYF
TRBV28	TRBJ1-1	once	.	TGTGCCAGCAGTTTGAGGCTATACACTGAAGCTTTCTTT	CASSLRLYTEAFF
TRBV6-5	TRBJ2-2	.	TRBD1	TGTGCCAGCAGTTACGGGCAGGGGGCATGGACCGGGGAGCTGTTTTTT	CASSYGQGAWTGELFF
TRBV2	TRBJ2-3	.	.	TGTGCCAGCTCCCGCGAGACAGATACGCAGTATTTT	CASSRETDTQYF
TRBV7-3	TRBJ1-1	.	TRBD1	TGTGCCAGCAGCCTCAGGGGGCGCGACACTGAAGCTTTCTTT	CASSLRGRDTEAFF
TRBV7-9	TRBJ2-4	few	TRBD2	TGTGCCAGCAGCTTACCGCCTCGACTAGCGGCAATCAAAAACATTCAGTACTTC	CASSLPPRLAAIKNIQYF
TRBV12-2	TRBJ2-7	.	.	TGTGCAAGTCGCCCCCAGCAATCCCTTAGCGTTGCCTACGAGCAGTACTTC	CASRPQQSLSVAYEQYF
TRBV28	TRBJ1-2	.	TRBD1	TGTGCCAGCAGTCGCACCGGGACAGGGGGTAGGGGCTACACCTTC	CASSRTGTGGRGYTF
TRBV6-6	TRBJ1-5	.	.	TGTGCCAGCTCCCCAAACCGGGATAGCAATCAGCCCCAGCATTTT	CASSPNRDSNQPQHF
TRBV15	TRBJ1-5	.	TRBD1	TGTGCCACCAGCCATCCCCGGGACAGGGGCGGAAATAGCAATCAGCCCCAGCATTTT	CATSHPRDRGGNSNQPQHF
TRBV5-4	TRBJ1-3	few	TRBD1	TGTGCCAGCAGCACAAGGACAGGAACAAACTCTGGAAACACCATATATTTT	CASSTRTGTNSGNTIYF
TRBV28	TRBJ2-5	.	.	TGTGCCAGCTGCGGGGGCAGGGTTTGGGAGACCCAGTACTTC	CASCGGRVWETQYF
TRBV28	TRBJ1-2	.	TRBD1	TGTGCCAGCAGGACCGGGACAGGGGGGAGGACTAACTATGGCTACACCTTC	CASRTGTGGRTNYGYTF
TRBV18	TRBJ2-7	once	TRBD1	TGTGCCAGCTCCCTGACAGGGCCCCCATCCTACGAGCAGTACTTC	CASSLTGPPSYEQYF
TRBV2	TRBJ2-5	.	TRBD2	TGTGCCAGCAGTTTATCCCCCGGTGGTAGCGGGAAGGGGAAGAAAGAGACCCAGTACTTC	CASSLSPGGSGKGKKETQYF
TRBV10-3	TRBJ1-2	.	TRBD1	TGTGCCATCAGACCGGGACAGGGGGAGCGCTTTTATGGCTACACCTTC	CAIRPGQGERFYGYTF
TRBV25-1	TRBJ1-4	.	TRBD1	TGTGCCAGCAGTGGAGGGACAGGGACGACTCGAGTTGAAAAACTGTTTTTT	CASSGGTGTTRVEKLFF
TRBV29-1	TRBJ2-7	.	.	TGCAGCGTTGAGACCGGGAGCGACTACGAGCAGTACTTC	CSVETGSDYEQYF
TRBV7-2	TRBJ2-4	.	.	TGTGCCAGCAGCTTAATCGGCCGGGGACTAGCCAAAAACATTCAGTACTTC	CASSLIGRGLAKNIQYF
TRBV11-2	TRBJ2-1	.	.	TGTGCCAGCAGCCCAGGGGTAACTCGCTCCTACAATGAGCAGTTCTTC	CASSPGVTRSYNEQFF
TRBV19	TRBJ1-5	.	.	TGTGCCAGTAGTCGGTTCGATCAGCCCCAGCATTTT	CASSRFDQPQHF
TRBV10-3	TRBJ2-4	.	.	TGTGCCATCAGTGAGGGACTAGCCAAAAACATTCAGTACTTC	CAISEGLAKNIQYF
TRBV27	TRBJ2-3	few	.	TGTGCCAGCAGTTTATCGGAGGGAATCACAGATACGCAGTATTTT	CASSLSEGITDTQYF
TRBV30	TRBJ2-2	once	.	TGTGCCTGGAGTCTCGGCAGGGTAACCGGGGAGCTGTTTTTT	CAWSLGRVTGELFF
TRBV18	TRBJ2-7	.	TRBD2	TGTGCCAGCTCACCACAGACGACTAGCGGGAGTCAAGTGAGTTCCTACGAGCAGTACTTC	CASSPQTTSGSQVSSYEQYF
TRBV11-2	TRBJ2-1	few	TRBD2	TGTGCCAGCAGCCTTAGCGGGAGTTTTTTGAATGAGCAGTTCTTC	CASSLSGSFLNEQFF
TRBV19	TRBJ2-2	.	.	TGTGCCAGTAGTATACGCGAGGGTGCGGACACCGGGGAGCTGTTTTTT	CASSIREGADTGELFF
TRBV30	TRBJ1-6	.	.	TGTGCCTTGTACACAGACAGGTCCGGTTCACCCCTCCACTTT	CALYTDRSGSPLHF